This T cell receptor beta chain stems from a study of beta chain features in type 1 diabetes. The entirety of the isolated RNA underwent reverse transcription, so expressed TCRB transcripts were sequenced. This table comes from immunoSEQ multiplex PCR, and its TCRdb copy is limited to in-frame clones, with some not included. The table lists about 250,000 clones, over 12% of them singletons. The germline V gene has CDR1 MNHNS and CDR2 SASEGT. V was clipped by 2 bases and J by 2 bases; unmatched bases: 7. The CDR3 contains 16 residues. Material for sequencing was naive CD4+ T cells from blood. The clonotype originates from a woman aged 40 to 49 in good health. This rearrangement joins TRBV6-1 to TRBJ2-3; TRBD1 aligns across 7 bases. In DNA, the CDR3 is TGTGCCAGCAGTGAAATTGTGGGACAGTACACAGATACGCAGTATTTT. Its protein is CASSEIVGQYTDTQYF.